The 27 T cell receptor beta chains presented below share a single source sample, sequenced in a study of T cells in Graves' hyperthyroidism and ophthalmopathy (dated by TCRdb to the late 2010s). Libraries were built with multiplex PCR. Reads for this sample came from an Illumina HiSeq 2000. The TCR beta CDR3 regions were amplified from RNA transcripts. The TCR CDR3 was subjected to a first round of RT-PCR using the HTBI primer set and the Qiagen OneStep RT-PCR kit. The public reads were quality trimmed at Q25 with fastp and then assembled into clones with MiXCR by TCRdb, keeping productive beta chains. Merged by CDR3 protein, the rows form single entries marked with the most common genes and DNA. This sample lists 700,000 or so distinct CDR3 sequences; roughly 15% were detected once. 9.5% to 15% of the sample is in the top ten clones. Material for sequencing was blood. Receptors were obtained from a woman in her forties or fifties with Graves' ophthalmopathy.

The CDR3 sequence: CASSRRKGDGRPLAKNIQYF. CDR3 bases: TGTGCCAGCAGCCGAAGGAAGGGGGACGGGAGGCCGCTAGCCAAAAACATTCAGTACTTC. The chain joins TRBV14 to TRBJ2-4; a weak D match, TRBD2 (7 bases). The CDR3 length is 20 residues. Germline-derived CDR1 and CDR2 are SGHDN and FVKESK. Trimming removed 4 bases at V and 0 bases at J, with 25 bases between.

This clonotype appeared a few times. One end of the junction fails to match germline, which may point to a read error. The rearrangement uses TRBV3-1 and TRBJ2-2, with no clear D. The CDR3 sequence is 14 residues long. In germline, CDR1 is LGHDT, CDR2 YNNKEL (reference sequence). In DNA form, the CDR3 reads TGTGCCAGCGGCCAAGTACTTAACACCGGGGAGCTGTTTTTT. It translates to CASGQVLNTGELFF.

This clonotype was found many times. The rearrangement uses TRBV11-3 and TRBJ2-1, with D perhaps assigned TRBD1 or TRBD2 (5 bases each). The V end lost 1 base, the J end lost 6 bases, and 10 bases lay between the germline ends. The CDR3 extends over 14 amino acids. From germline, CDR1 is SGHNT and CDR2 YENEEA. Written as DNA, the CDR3 is TGTGCCAGCAGCTTAGGGGACCTCACCAATGAGCAGTTCTTC. It codes for CASSLGDLTNEQFF.

This clonotype was observed many times. The genes are TRBV28 and TRBJ2-7; possible D gene TRBD1, 6 bases. Germline V CDR1 and CDR2: MDHEN, SYDVKM. Trimming cost V 5 bases and J 1 base, with 15 bases left between them. The length of the CDR3 is 15 residues. The CDR3, as DNA: TGTGCCAGCAGTCCCAGGGGCTTCCCATCCTACGAGCAGTACTTC. Translation: CASSPRGFPSYEQYF.

This clonotype was seen at least ten times. The chain recombines TRBV20-1 with TRBJ2-7; no clear D gene. The CDR3 extends over 14 amino acids. CDR1 is DFQATT and CDR2 is SNEGSKA in the germline V gene (reference sequence). V was shortened by 0 bases and J by 4 bases, with 13 bases between the two germline ends. CDR3 nucleotides: TGCAGTGCTAGAGATACTGGATCTCGGTACGAGCAGTACTTC. It translates to CSARDTGSRYEQYF.

The gene calls are TRBV24-1 and TRBJ2-2; 7 bases line up with TRBD1. The length of the CDR3 is 18 residues. Germline lookup yields CDR1 KGHDR and CDR2 SFDVKD. The V gene end was trimmed by 2 bases and the J gene end by 2 bases; junction bases not matched to a gene: 10. Here the CDR3 reads CATSDSTWGQPNTGELFF. CDR3 nucleotides: TGTGCCACCAGTGATTCAACCTGGGGACAGCCCAACACCGGGGAGCTGTTTTTT.

This clonotype was seen at least ten times. V and J are TRBV15 and TRBJ2-1; 7 nucleotides align to TRBD2. Germline V gene data show CDR1 as LNHNV and CDR2 as YYDKDF (reference sequence). The CDR3 has 16 residues. V was pared by 1 base and J by 3 bases, with 6 bases of the junction left unmatched. The CDR3 region is CATSRASGIIYNEQFF. The CDR3 DNA follows: TGTGCCACCAGCAGAGCCAGCGGGATTATCTACAATGAGCAGTTCTTC.

A few counts support this clonotype. V gene TRBV7-9 combines with J gene TRBJ2-1; 12 bases are shared with TRBD2. The germline gives CDR1 SEHNR, CDR2 FQNEAQ (reference sequence). The CDR3 consists of 20 residues. The V gene end was trimmed by 5 bases and the J gene end by 5 bases; junction bases not matched to a gene: 19. CDR3 protein: CASSLGPSGRVPPLNNEQFF. The DNA for the CDR3 is TGTGCCAGCAGCCTAGGCCCTAGCGGGAGGGTCCCCCCACTGAACAATGAGCAGTTCTTC. Full variable domain (outside the CDR3, taken from reference TRBV7-9 and TRBJ2-1): DTGVSQNPRHKITKRGQNVTFRCDPISEHNRLYWYRQTLGQGPEFLTYFQNEAQLEKSRLLSDRFSAERPKGSFSTLEIQRTEQGDSAMYLCASSLGPSGRVPPLNNEQFFGPGTRLTVL.

This clonotype occurred a few times. The chain employs TRBV27 and TRBJ2-5; 8 bases are shared with TRBD2. Germline values: CDR1 MNHEY, CDR2 SMNVEV (reference sequence). Losses at the gene ends were 3 bases for V and 7 bases for J; bases not matched to a gene: 7. The CDR3 has 14 amino acids. CDR3 in amino acids: CASSFLAGSGTQYF. CDR3 bases: TGTGCCAGCAGTTTTCTAGCGGGTAGCGGGACCCAGTACTTC.

There are many counts of this clonotype. The chain is built from TRBV7-8 and TRBJ1-5; D unresolved. The germline V gene has CDR1 SGHVS and CDR2 FQNEAQ. The CDR3 is 16 residues long. V lost 4 bases and J lost 6, with 19 bases in between. In DNA, the CDR3 is TGTGCCAGCAGCTCAGATGGGAACTGGGCAACTCAGCCCCAGCATTTT. Translated, it gives CASSSDGNWATQPQHF.

Ten or more counts support this clonotype. This chain connects TRBV15 to TRBJ2-5; 9 nucleotides align to TRBD2. Germline V gene sequence: CDR1 LNHNV, CDR2 YYDKDF (reference sequence). The V gene end was trimmed by 1 base and the J gene end by 1 base; junction bases not matched to a gene: 4. The CDR3 has 16 amino acids. The CDR3 DNA sequence: TGTGCCACCAGCAGAGTGGCTAGCGGGGTCCAAGAGACCCAGTACTTC. Translated: CATSRVASGVQETQYF.

At least ten counts were recorded for this clonotype. The CDR3 DNA follows: TGTGCCAGCAGCCCCGGGACAGACTACGAGCAGTACTTC. This gives the protein CASSPGTDYEQYF. The chain has TRBV18 and TRBJ2-7, with 7 positions matching TRBD1. The CDR3 is 13 residues long. V lost 8 bases to trimming and J lost 3 bases; unmatched junction nucleotides: 7. CDR1 and CDR2 (germline): KGHSH, LQKENI.

This clonotype showed up many times. The rearrangement uses TRBV18 and TRBJ1-1, with no clear D. V lost 1 base, J lost 0 bases, and 6 bases lay in between. Germline V gene lookup returns CDR1 KGHSH and CDR2 LQKENI. This CDR3 is 14 amino acids long. The CDR3 sequence is CASSPQGLNTEAFF. The CDR3 coding sequence is TGTGCCAGCTCACCACAGGGTCTGAACACTGAAGCTTTCTTT. The full variable domain, its missing parts supplied by reference TRBV18 and TRBJ1-1, is NAGVMQNPRHLVRRRGQEARLRCSPMKGHSHVYWYRQLPEEGLKFMVYLQKENIIDESGMPKERFSAEFPKEGPSILRIQQVVRGDSAAYFCASSPQGLNTEAFFGQGTRLTVV.

This clonotype was found many times. V and J are TRBV5-5 and TRBJ2-5; no clear D. In germline, CDR1 is SGHKS, CDR2 YYEKEE (reference sequence). The V and J ends lost 4 bases and 8 bases respectively, with 15 bases between them. The CDR3 runs 13 residues. CDR3 loop: CASSQTSIATQYF. The CDR3 DNA sequence: TGTGCCAGCAGCCAGACTTCAATCGCCACCCAGTACTTC.

There are many counts of this clonotype. The V call is TRBV13, the J call TRBJ1-1; no firm D call. Trimming stripped 3 bases from V and 0 bases from J, with 5 bases between. The CDR3 is 13 residues long. Germline-derived CDR1 and CDR2 are PRHDT and FYEKMQ (reference sequence). In nucleotides, the CDR3 is TGTGCCAGCAGCTTGTTCGTGAACACTGAAGCTTTCTTT. Amino acid sequence: CASSLFVNTEAFF.

CDR3 sequence reads: CASSRSSGRFDEQFF. The CDR3 DNA follows: TGTGCCAGCAGTCGGAGTAGCGGGAGATTCGATGAGCAGTTCTTC. The genes are TRBV6-1 and TRBJ2-1, with 9 bases aligning to TRBD2. The CDR3 is 15 residues long. The germline V gene encodes CDR1 MNHNS and CDR2 SASEGT. V trimming: 5 bases; J trimming: 8 bases; junction bases outside the gene matches: 10.

This clonotype has a count of ten or more. The chain couples TRBV4-1 to TRBJ2-5; no clear D gene. CDR3 length: 13 residues. Per germline, CDR1 MGHRA and CDR2 YSYEKL. Trimming removed 1 base at V and 2 bases at J, with 5 bases between. The CDR3 DNA follows: TGCGCCAGCAGCCAAGGACTGCAAGAGACCCAGTACTTC. It yields the protein CASSQGLQETQYF.

This chain joins TRBV15 and TRBJ2-7, with no clear D. This CDR3 has 13 amino acids. Deletions cut 5 bases from V and 4 bases from J, with 12 bases between. In germline, CDR1 is LNHNV, CDR2 YYDKDF (reference sequence). Here the CDR3 reads CATSGRIGYEQYF. Written as DNA, the CDR3 is TGTGCCACCAGCGGCAGGATAGGGTACGAGCAGTACTTC.

The chain uses TRBV20-1 and TRBJ2-7; D is unclear. This CDR3 is built from 14 residues. Germline assignment: CDR1 DFQATT and CDR2 SNEGSKA (reference sequence). V was pared by 1 base and J by 0 bases, with 10 bases between. CDR3 loop: CSARVIGSSYEQYF. As DNA, the CDR3 is TGCAGTGCTAGAGTGATTGGCAGCTCCTACGAGCAGTACTTC.

This clonotype was recorded many times. The chain joins TRBV5-8 to TRBJ2-5; 8 bases agree with TRBD1. V trimming: 4 bases; J trimming: 4 bases; junction bases outside the gene matches: 6. Per germline, CDR1 SGHTS and CDR2 YDEGEE. The CDR3 is 14 residues long. CDR3 protein: CASSRQGIGETQYF. CDR3 nucleotide sequence: TGTGCCAGCAGCCGACAGGGGATTGGAGAGACCCAGTACTTC.

This clonotype was detected many times. The genes are TRBV4-3 and TRBJ2-7; 8 bases map to TRBD1. Germline CDR1 is LGHNA and CDR2 is YSLEER. This CDR3 region has 16 residues. Unmatched junction bases numbered 8, after V lost 0 bases and J lost 4 bases. The CDR3 region has the DNA TGCGCCAGCAGCCAAGATAGGACCAGGGGGCAATACGAGCAGTACTTC. This gives the protein CASSQDRTRGQYEQYF.

This clonotype was seen ten or more times. The rearrangement joins TRBV30 to TRBJ1-2; 10 positions agree with TRBD1. The V and J ends lost 8 bases and 6 bases, in that order; junction bases with no gene match: 0. The CDR3 runs to 10 residues. From germline, CDR1 is GTSNPN and CDR2 SVGIG (reference sequence). The CDR3 loop is CAGTGDGYTF. CDR3 in DNA: TGTGCCGGGACAGGGGATGGCTACACCTTC.

A word on this clonotype: At one end, the junction sequence differs from germline, possibly due to a read error. The chain employs TRBV11-2 and TRBJ2-7; 13 bases match TRBD2. In germline, CDR1 is SGHAT, CDR2 FQNNGV. The CDR3 has 18 amino acids. The CDR3 loop is CASSPGLAGHPHSYEPYF. Written as DNA, the CDR3 is TGTGCCAGCAGCCCGGGACTAGCGGGACATCCTCACTCCTACGAGCCGTACTTC.

This chain links TRBV27 with TRBJ2-2, with D uncertain. The CDR3 is made up of 16 amino acids. Trimming cost V 0 bases and J 4 bases, with 12 bases left between them. Germline assignment: CDR1 MNHEY and CDR2 SMNVEV (reference sequence). The CDR3 DNA is TGTGCCAGCAGTTTATCGTCAGGTGTCCTCACCGGGGAGCTGTTTTTT. This codes for CASSLSSGVLTGELFF.

This clonotype has only a few counts. The rearrangement links TRBV19 to TRBJ2-7; no clear D gene. The CDR3 extends over 13 amino acids. Trimming took off 10 bases at V and 0 bases at J, with 13 bases between the two ends. The germline CDR1 and CDR2 sequences are LNHDA and SQIVND (reference sequence). The CDR3: CATSDVPSYEQYF. Here the CDR3 DNA reads TGTGCCACCTCGGACGTCCCCTCCTACGAGCAGTACTTC.

CDR3 DNA: TGTGCCAGCAGCTTAGGCTATTCGAACACCGGGGAGCTGTTTTTT. Translation: CASSLGYSNTGELFF. The chain recombines TRBV11-2 with TRBJ2-2; no firm D call. The V gene lost 1 base and the J gene lost 0 bases, with 6 bases spanning the gap. Per germline, CDR1 SGHAT and CDR2 FQNNGV. This CDR3 is 15 amino acids long.

Many counts were recorded for this clonotype. The chain recombines TRBV6-1 with TRBJ2-1; 7 nucleotides line up with TRBD1. In germline, CDR1 is MNHNS, CDR2 SASEGT. Trimming removed 7 bases from V and 1 base from J; junction bases left unmatched: 10. This CDR3 is built from 16 residues. CDR3 DNA: TGTGCCAGCACGGGGACAGATATCGAATCCTACAATGAGCAGTTCTTC. Translated, it gives CASTGTDIESYNEQFF.